This T cell receptor beta chain was retrieved from a study of blood T cell repertoires in COVID-19. Adults between roughly 18 and 95 years of age took part from about two dozen US areas. The germline V gene encodes CDR1 MDHEN and CDR2 SYDVKM. The ends lost 6 bases at V and 1 base at J; junction bases unmatched: 7. The CDR3 consists of 15 residues. A few counts support this clone. Clones were read by immunoSEQ multiplex PCR, and TCRdb kept only the in-frame ones, dropping some. Found here are hundreds of thousands of clones, 88% of them singletons; the top ten hold around 2%. The material sequenced was PBMCs or T cells enriched from blood (not recorded which). This chain links TRBV28 with TRBJ1-1, with TRBD1 matching over 8 bases. This receptor was taken from a woman aged 55-70 years in a cohort exposed to, infected with or recovered from COVID-19 (not recorded which). CDR3 nucleotide sequence: TGTGCCAGCAGAACACGGGACAGGCCGAACACTGAAGCTTTCTTT. This translates into CASRTRDRPNTEAFF.